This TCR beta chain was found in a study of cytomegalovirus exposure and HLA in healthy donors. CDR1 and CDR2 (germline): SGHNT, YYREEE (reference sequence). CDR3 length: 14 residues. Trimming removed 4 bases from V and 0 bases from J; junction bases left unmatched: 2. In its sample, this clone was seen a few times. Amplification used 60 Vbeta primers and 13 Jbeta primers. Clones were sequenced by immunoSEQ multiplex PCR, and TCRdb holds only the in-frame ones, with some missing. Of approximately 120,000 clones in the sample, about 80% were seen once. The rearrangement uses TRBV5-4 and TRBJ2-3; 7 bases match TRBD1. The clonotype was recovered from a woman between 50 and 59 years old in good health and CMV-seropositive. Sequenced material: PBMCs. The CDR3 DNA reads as TGTGCCAGCAGCCCGGGACAGAGCACAGATACGCAGTATTTT. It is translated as CASSPGQSTDTQYF.